The 22 T cell receptor beta chains below all came from one sample that was sequenced in a study of blood T cell repertoires in COVID-19 (dated by TCRdb to 2018 to 2021). Library preparation was by the immunoSEQ multiplex PCR assay. What TCRdb holds here is the immuneACCESS table cut down to in-frame rearrangements. Part of the clones is not present; checked against another copy, under half of the missing clones reflect an unresolved V gene, and the others are unexplained. The sample table records under 200,000 clones; 90% of these occur just once. About 0.54% of the sample is held by the ten biggest clonotypes. Sequenced input: peripheral blood. These receptors were collected from a man in his fifties with acute or convalescent COVID-19.

The chain uses TRBV6-5 and TRBJ2-2; possibly TRBD1 for D (5 bases). Germline lookup yields CDR1 MNHEY and CDR2 SVGAGI. V was pared by 7 bases and J by 6 bases, with 6 bases between. This CDR3 spans 11 amino acids. CDR3 in DNA: TGTGCCAGCAAGGGGCCCGGGGAGCTGTTTTTT. Encoded protein: CASKGPGELFF.

The chain is built from TRBV4-1 and TRBJ1-2; D may be TRBD1 (5 bases). Germline CDR1 reads MGHRA; CDR2 reads YSYEKL. This CDR3 spans 14 amino acids. The V end lost 4 bases, the J end lost 1 base, and 10 bases lay between the germline ends. Written as DNA, the CDR3 is TGCGCCAGCAGCCTAACCGACAGTAACTATGGCTACACCTTC. Residues: CASSLTDSNYGYTF.

This rearrangement joins TRBV5-1 to TRBJ1-4; 7 nucleotides line up with TRBD1. Germline V gene lookup returns CDR1 SGHRS and CDR2 YFSETQ. After removal of 4 bases from V and 2 bases from J, the junction contained 2 bases not matched to a gene. This CDR3 has 14 amino acids. The CDR3 DNA sequence: TGCGCCAGCAGCGAGGGACAGACTAATGAAAAACTGTTTTTT. Translating it yields CASSEGQTNEKLFF.

This rearrangement joins TRBV9 to TRBJ2-3, with D maybe TRBD2 (7 bases). With 0 bases removed from V and 3 bases from J, the gap between germline ends came to 14 bases. Germline V gene lookup returns CDR1 SGDLS and CDR2 YYNGEE. The CDR3 runs to 16 residues. In DNA, the CDR3 is TGTGCCAGCAGCGTAGCTTGGGGGGGCAGGACAGATACGCAGTATTTT. Its protein product is CASSVAWGGRTDTQYF.

This chain uses TRBV6-4 with TRBJ2-1; D unresolved. V was clipped by 0 bases and J by 9 bases, with 9 bases between them. CDR3 length: 13 amino acids. Germline V lookup: CDR1 MRHNA, CDR2 SNTAGT. CDR3: CASSDSSYGEQFF. The DNA for the CDR3 is TGTGCCAGCAGTGACTCGAGTTATGGTGAGCAGTTCTTC.

V gene TRBV4-3 combines with J gene TRBJ2-1; D perhaps matches TRBD1 (6 bases). CDR3 size: 18 residues. Germline CDR1 and CDR2: LGHNA and YSLEER. Trimming pared 0 bases from V and 2 bases from J, leaving 17 bases between. In DNA, the CDR3 is TGCGCCAGCAGCCAAGATTTAACGGGACAAAGGACCTACAATGAGCAGTTCTTC. Amino acids: CASSQDLTGQRTYNEQFF.

This rearrangement joins TRBV3-1 (or the pseudogene TRBV3-2) to TRBJ2-1, with 15 bases identical to TRBD2. The length of the CDR3 is 16 residues. Per germline, CDR1 LGHDT and CDR2 YNNKEL (reference sequence). Trimming took 4 bases from V and 8 from J; bases not matched to a gene: 6. CDR3 loop: CASSRSGLAGGDEQFF. The DNA for the CDR3 is TGTGCCAGCAGCCGGTCCGGACTAGCGGGAGGGGATGAGCAGTTCTTC.

The rearrangement uses TRBV2 and TRBJ2-5; 10 bases map to TRBD2. The junction had 10 bases not matched to a gene; V was cut back by 9 bases and J by 6 bases. The V gene's germline CDR1 is SNHLY and CDR2 FYNNEI. This CDR3 has 14 amino acids. This chain's CDR3 is CARGRLAGEKTQYF. Here the CDR3 DNA reads TGTGCCAGGGGTCGGCTAGCGGGGGAAAAGACCCAGTACTTC.

This clone showed up just once. The rearrangement joins TRBV27 to TRBJ1-4; D might be TRBD1 (6 bases). The V end was cut by 4 bases, the J end by 7 bases, with 10 bases between. There are 13 residues in the CDR3. The germline gives CDR1 MNHEY, CDR2 SMNVEV (reference sequence). The CDR3 DNA reads as TGTGCCAGCAGTTCACAGGGTGGTGAAAAACTGTTTTTT. This encodes CASSSQGGEKLFF.

This chain uses TRBV2 with TRBJ2-1; 9 bases are shared with TRBD2. The CDR3 is 15 amino acids. Trimming took 7 bases from V and 0 from J; bases not matched to a gene: 4. Germline-derived CDR1 and CDR2 are SNHLY and FYNNEI. CDR3 in DNA: TGTGCCAGCATAAGCGGGAGGCCCTCCTACAATGAGCAGTTCTTC. This translates into CASISGRPSYNEQFF. Complete variable domain (other parts from reference TRBV2 and TRBJ2-1): EPEVTQTPSHQVTQMGQEVILRCVPISNHLYFYWYRQILGQKVEFLVSFYNNEISEKSEIFDDQFSVERPDGSNFTLKIRSTKLEDSAMYFCASISGRPSYNEQFFGPGTRLTVL.

The chain combines TRBV15 with TRBJ2-2; no firm D call. The CDR3 sequence is 13 residues long. The germline V gene encodes CDR1 LNHNV and CDR2 YYDKDF (reference sequence). V was clipped by 0 bases and J by 7 bases, with 6 bases between them. The CDR3 region has the DNA TGTGCCACCAGCAGAGATAGATTCGGGGAGCTGTTTTTT. Protein product: CATSRDRFGELFF. Combining the CDR3 with reference TRBV15 and TRBJ2-2 gives the whole variable domain DAMVIQNPRYQVTQFGKPVTLSCSQTLNHNVMYWYQQKSSQAPKLLFHYYDKDFNNEADTPDNFQSRRPNTSFCFLDIRSPGLGDTAMYLCATSRDRFGELFFGEGSRLTVL.

The J gene is TRBJ1-5, the V gene TRBV19; D is unresolved. There are 13 residues in the CDR3. CDR1 and CDR2 from the germline V gene are LNHDA and SQIVND (reference sequence). Trimming pared 5 bases from V and 4 bases from J, leaving 9 bases between. Here the CDR3 reads CASSSRINQPQHF. In DNA, the CDR3 is TGTGCCAGTAGTTCCAGAATTAATCAGCCCCAGCATTTT.

The genes are TRBV28 and TRBJ2-5, with no clear D. Trimming took 5 bases from V and 1 from J, leaving 5 bases between them. Per the germline V gene, CDR1 is MDHEN and CDR2 is SYDVKM. This CDR3 is 12 amino acids long. The CDR3 DNA sequence: TGTGCCAGCAGTGCAGGCCAAGAGACCCAGTACTTC. Translating it yields CASSAGQETQYF. The whole variable domain, filled in from reference TRBV28 and TRBJ2-5, reads DVKVTQSSRYLVKRTGEKVFLECVQDMDHENMFWYRQDPGLGLRLIYFSYDVKMKEKGDIPEGYSVSREKKERFSLILESASTNQTSMYLCASSAGQETQYFGPGTRLLVL.

The V gene is TRBV20-1, the J gene TRBJ2-3, with 8 bases fitting TRBD2. The ends lost 3 bases at V and 2 bases at J; junction bases unmatched: 7. The CDR3 covers 15 residues. CDR1 and CDR2 (germline): DFQATT, SNEGSKA (reference sequence). The CDR3 here is CSASASGSNTDTQYF. The CDR3 DNA sequence: TGCAGTGCTAGTGCCAGCGGGAGTAACACAGATACGCAGTATTTT.

The chain links TRBV6-2 or TRBV6-3 to TRBJ2-7, with 9 bases identical to TRBD1. The junction had 5 bases not matched to a gene; V was cut back by 5 bases and J by 0 bases. This CDR3 is 15 amino acids long. CDR1 and CDR2 from the germline V gene are MNHEY and SVGEGT. The CDR3 protein is CASSNRGQSSYEQYF. The CDR3 coding sequence is TGTGCCAGCAGTAACAGGGGGCAAAGCTCCTACGAGCAGTACTTC.

This clone showed up just once. The V gene is TRBV28, the J gene TRBJ2-3, with D possibly being TRBD2 (5 bases). V lost 5 bases to trimming and J lost 2 bases, with 17 bases between them. Germline loops: CDR1 MDHEN, CDR2 SYDVKM. The CDR3 runs 16 residues. The CDR3 nucleotides read TGTGCCAGCAGTCCCCCCGGGGTACTATTCACAGATACGCAGTATTTT. Its translation is CASSPPGVLFTDTQYF.

J is TRBJ2-1 and V is TRBV19, with D perhaps matching TRBD1 (5 bases). Trimming shortened V by 2 bases and J by 10 bases, and 9 bases separated the two germline ends. Germline values: CDR1 LNHDA, CDR2 SQIVND (reference sequence). The CDR3 has 12 amino acids. The CDR3 coding sequence is TGTGCCAGTAGTATATCCAGACAGGAGCAGTTCTTC. Translation: CASSISRQEQFF.

CDR3 nucleotides: TGTGCCAGTATGAAAGCGGGGGGGCTCCAAGAGACCCAGTACTTC. Amino acids: CASMKAGGLQETQYF. The V and J genes are TRBV19 and TRBJ2-5, with 10 bases fitting TRBD2. Germline CDR1 and CDR2: LNHDA and SQIVND (reference sequence). The CDR3 has 15 residues. With 7 bases clipped from V and 1 base from J, the junction kept 6 bases outside the gene matches.

This clone has only one observation. V gene TRBV4-1 combines with J gene TRBJ2-3; TRBD2 agrees at 11 bases. The CDR3 totals 17 residues. From germline, CDR1 is MGHRA and CDR2 YSYEKL. Losses at the gene ends were 4 bases for V and 9 bases for J; bases not matched to a gene: 15. The CDR3 reads CASSRGLAGQGVGTQYF. CDR3 nucleotide sequence: TGCGCCAGCAGCCGCGGACTAGCGGGCCAGGGGGTAGGAACGCAGTATTTT.

The rearrangement joins TRBV5-1 to TRBJ2-1; TRBD2 matches 10 bases. J was trimmed by 7 bases and V by 5 bases; bases with no gene match: 9. CDR1 is SGHRS, CDR2 YFSETQ, per germline. The CDR3 length is 15 residues. The chain's CDR3 is CASSVPGLAINEQFF. For the CDR3, the DNA is TGCGCCAGCAGTGTACCGGGACTAGCGATAAATGAGCAGTTCTTC.

This clone was observed a handful of times. As DNA, the CDR3 is TGCGCCAGCAGCTTGACAGGGTATAATTCACCCCTCCACTTT. Translation: CASSLTGYNSPLHF. The chain joins TRBV5-1 to TRBJ1-6; maybe TRBD1 (6 bases). V was clipped by 1 base and J by 4 bases, with 6 bases between them. In germline, CDR1 is SGHRS, CDR2 YFSETQ. The CDR3 consists of 14 residues.

This rearrangement joins TRBV7-2 to TRBJ2-3; TRBD2 matches 8 bases. Germline lookup yields CDR1 SGHTA and CDR2 FQGNSA. This CDR3 spans 14 amino acids. The ends lost 8 bases at V and 7 bases at J; junction bases unmatched: 11. The CDR3 spells CASRPGGARNTQYF. The CDR3 nucleotides are TGTGCCAGCCGGCCGGGGGGGGCCCGAAATACGCAGTATTTT.